This T cell receptor (beta chain) was profiled in a study of beta chain features in type 1 diabetes. Study findings and constraints: A cDNA-based sequencing approach could over-represent cells with high TCR expression. A possible short-template PCR bias applies equally to patients and controls. Patients with type 1 diabetes carried fewer insertions and had more deletions at their VDJ junctions.

V was clipped by 0 bases and J by 3 bases; unmatched bases: 8. Germline CDR1 reads SGHRS; CDR2 reads YFSETQ. There are 16 residues in the CDR3. Notes on this clone: What it binds is unknown.

Reverse transcription of all isolated RNA meant that expressed TCRB transcripts were sequenced. Measured with immunoSEQ multiplex PCR; TCRdb has only the in-frame clones, and not every one. The profile shows around 99,000 clones, 40% of them singletons. This clonotype was obtained from a woman younger than 30 in good health. The sequenced sample consisted of stem cell memory CD4+ T cells from blood. This chain links TRBV5-1 with TRBJ2-7; 8 nucleotides agree with TRBD1. The CDR3 bases are TGCGCCAGCAGCTTGGAACCGGGACAGGTGTTCTACGAGCAGTACTTC. Translation: CASSLEPGQVFYEQYF.